The 2 T cell receptor beta chains below come from one sample, sequenced in a study of blood T cell repertoires in COVID-19. Only in-frame clones appear in the TCRdb table, and some are missing; sequencing was by immunoSEQ multiplex PCR. The sample contains a few hundred thousand clones, approximately 84% of which appear only once. The sequenced material came from peripheral blood. These receptor sequences come from a middle-aged man with active or convalescent COVID-19.

The J gene is TRBJ1-1, the V gene TRBV29-1; D ambiguous. Trimming shortened V by 6 bases and J by 2 bases, and 7 bases separated the two germline ends. The CDR3 has 11 residues. Germline-derived CDR1 and CDR2 are SQVTM and ANQGSEA. The CDR3 sequence: CSVRVNTEAFF. For the CDR3, the DNA is TGCAGCGTGAGAGTAAACACTGAAGCTTTCTTT.

As for this clone: Different DNA sequences within this sample yield the same CDR3. V is TRBV5-1 and J is TRBJ2-1; no clear D. V was cut by 4 bases and J by 4 bases, with 9 bases left in between. The germline gives CDR1 SGHRS, CDR2 YFSETQ. The CDR3 runs 13 residues. The CDR3 loop reads CASSLYSYNEQFF. In nucleotides, the CDR3 is TGCGCCAGCAGCCTCTACAGTTACAATGAGCAGTTCTTC.